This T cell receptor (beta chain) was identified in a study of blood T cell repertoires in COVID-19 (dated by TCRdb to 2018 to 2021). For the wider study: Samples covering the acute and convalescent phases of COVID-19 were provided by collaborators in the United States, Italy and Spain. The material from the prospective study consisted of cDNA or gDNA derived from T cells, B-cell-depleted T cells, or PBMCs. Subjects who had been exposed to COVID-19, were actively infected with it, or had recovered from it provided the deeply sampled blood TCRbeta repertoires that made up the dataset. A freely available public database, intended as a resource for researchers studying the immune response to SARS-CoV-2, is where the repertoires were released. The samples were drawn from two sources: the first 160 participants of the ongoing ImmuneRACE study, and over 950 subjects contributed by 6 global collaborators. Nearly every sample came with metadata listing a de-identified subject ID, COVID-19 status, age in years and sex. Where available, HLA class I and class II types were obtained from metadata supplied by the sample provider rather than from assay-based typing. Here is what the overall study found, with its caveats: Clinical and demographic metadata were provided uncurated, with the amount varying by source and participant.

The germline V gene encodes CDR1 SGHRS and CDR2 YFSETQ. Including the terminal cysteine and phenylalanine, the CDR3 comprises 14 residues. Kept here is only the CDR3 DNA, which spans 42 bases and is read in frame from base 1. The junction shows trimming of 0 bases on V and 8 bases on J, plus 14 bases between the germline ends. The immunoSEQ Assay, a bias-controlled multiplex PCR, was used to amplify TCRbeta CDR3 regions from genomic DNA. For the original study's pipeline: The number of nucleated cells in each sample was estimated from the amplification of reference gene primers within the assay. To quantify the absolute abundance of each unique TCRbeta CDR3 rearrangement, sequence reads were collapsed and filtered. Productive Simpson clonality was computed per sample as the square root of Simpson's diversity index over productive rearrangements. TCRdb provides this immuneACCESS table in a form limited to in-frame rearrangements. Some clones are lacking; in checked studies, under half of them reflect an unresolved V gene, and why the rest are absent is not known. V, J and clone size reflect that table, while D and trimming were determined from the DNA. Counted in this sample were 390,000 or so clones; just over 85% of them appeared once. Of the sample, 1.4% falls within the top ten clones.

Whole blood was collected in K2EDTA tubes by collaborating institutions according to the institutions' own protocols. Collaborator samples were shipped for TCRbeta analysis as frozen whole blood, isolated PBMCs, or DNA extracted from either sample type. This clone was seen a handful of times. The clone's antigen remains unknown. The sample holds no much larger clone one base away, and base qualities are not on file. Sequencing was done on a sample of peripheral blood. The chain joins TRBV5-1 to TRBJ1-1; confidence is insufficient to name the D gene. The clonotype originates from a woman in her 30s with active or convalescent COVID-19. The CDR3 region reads CASSLDATQREAFF. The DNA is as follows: TGCGCCAGCAGCTTGGATGCGACCCAGAGGGAAGCTTTCTTT.